The clone carrying this T cell receptor (beta chain) was observed at least ten times. Its antigen is as yet unknown. The sample is drawn from a study of T cells after yellow fever vaccination. Study details: Preparation of the low-cell-number fractions used SMART-Seq v4 Ultra Low Input.

Each CDR3 protein is one row after TCRdb ran MiXCR on the 5' RACE reads. This table holds 250,000 to 400,000 distinct CDR3 sequences, 4.1% found once. Study-wide results and caveats: Only a minor proportion of clonotypes was detected across both CD4 and CD8 compartments. Post-booster samples contained most primary-vaccination clones (more than 95% CD4, approximately 88% CD8).

Trimming removed 4 bases from V and 4 bases from J, with 15 bases in between. The CDR3 loop spans 14 amino acids. The germline V gene encodes CDR1 SGHRS and CDR2 YFSETQ. The chain carries TRBV5-1 and TRBJ2-7, with D tentatively TRBD2 (7 bases). This sequence originates from a young man who received the YFV17D yellow fever vaccine. Source: PBMCs, taken 5 days after the yellow fever booster vaccination. CDR3 sequence: CASSEGGMSYEQYF. DNA for the CDR3: TGCGCCAGCAGCGAGGGGGGGATGTCGTACGAGCAGTACTTC.